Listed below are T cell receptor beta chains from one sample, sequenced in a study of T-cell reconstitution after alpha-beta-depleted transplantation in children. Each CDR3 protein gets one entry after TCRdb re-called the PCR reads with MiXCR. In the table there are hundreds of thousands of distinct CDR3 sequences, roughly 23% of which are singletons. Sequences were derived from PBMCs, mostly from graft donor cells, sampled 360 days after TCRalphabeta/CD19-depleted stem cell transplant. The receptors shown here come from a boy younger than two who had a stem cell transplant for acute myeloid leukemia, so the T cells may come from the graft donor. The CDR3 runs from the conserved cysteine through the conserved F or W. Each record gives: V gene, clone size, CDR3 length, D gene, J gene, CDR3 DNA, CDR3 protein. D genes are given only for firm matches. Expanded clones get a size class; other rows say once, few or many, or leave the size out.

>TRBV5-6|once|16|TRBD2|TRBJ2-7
TGTGCCAGCAGCCCGAAGACTAGCGGGGGGGGATACGAGCAGTACTTC
CASSPKTSGGGYEQYF
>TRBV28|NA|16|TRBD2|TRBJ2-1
TGTGCCAGCAGTCCCAGACTAGCGGGGATCTACAATGAGCAGTTCTTC
CASSPRLAGIYNEQFF
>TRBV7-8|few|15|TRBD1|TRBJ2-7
TGTGCCAGCAGCTTAAAGGGACAGGTGACCTACGAGCAGTACTTC
CASSLKGQVTYEQYF
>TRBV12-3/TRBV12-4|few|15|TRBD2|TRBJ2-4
TGTGCCAGCAGCCCAGCGGGACCGGGAAAGGACATTCAGTACTTC
CASSPAGPGKDIQYF
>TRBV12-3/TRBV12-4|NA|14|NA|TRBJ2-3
TGTGCCAGCAGTTTCGAAGGGTTGGCAGATACGCAGTATTTT
CASSFEGLADTQYF
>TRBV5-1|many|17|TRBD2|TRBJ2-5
TGCGCCAGCAGCTTAGGGACTAGCGGGATGACTGGGGAGACCCAGTACTTC
CASSLGTSGMTGETQYF
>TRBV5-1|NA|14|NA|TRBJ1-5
TGCGCCAGCAGCTTGGACGGACACAATCAGCCCCAGCATTTT
CASSLDGHNQPQHF
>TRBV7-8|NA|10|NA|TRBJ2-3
TGTGCCACCGGGCTTAATACGCAGTATTTT
CATGLNTQYF
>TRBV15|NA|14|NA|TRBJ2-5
TGTGCCACCAGCGTGAGGGGCGCAGGAGAGACCCAGTACTTC
CATSVRGAGETQYF
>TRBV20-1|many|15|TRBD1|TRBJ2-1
TGCAGTGCTAGAGACCCGTCGACAGGGCACAATGAGCAGTTCTTC
CSARDPSTGHNEQFF
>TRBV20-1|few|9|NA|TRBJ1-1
TGCAGGCCAAGCGCTGAAGCTTTCTTT
CRPSAEAFF
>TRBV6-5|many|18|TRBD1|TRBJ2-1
TGTGCCAGCAGTTACTCGCCGGGACAGGGGAGGGGAAGGGATGAGCAGTTCTTC
CASSYSPGQGRGRDEQFF
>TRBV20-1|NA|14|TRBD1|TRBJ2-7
TGCAGTGCCCTAACACAGGGGGCCTCCTACGAGCAGTACTTC
CSALTQGASYEQYF
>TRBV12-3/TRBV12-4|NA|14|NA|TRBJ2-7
TGTGCCAGCAGTTTTACACAGGGTGCCTACGAGCAGTACTTC
CASSFTQGAYEQYF
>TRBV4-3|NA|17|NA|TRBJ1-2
TGCGCCAGCAGCGCCCGGGACACCGTAATATCTAACTATGGCTACACCTTC
CASSARDTVISNYGYTF
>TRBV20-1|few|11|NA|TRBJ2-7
TGCAGTGCCCTTCTCTCCTACGAGCAGTACTTC
CSALLSYEQYF
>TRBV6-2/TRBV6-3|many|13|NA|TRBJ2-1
TGTGCCAGCAGTTGGTTAGGCCGGGGTGAGCAGTTCTTC
CASSWLGRGEQFF
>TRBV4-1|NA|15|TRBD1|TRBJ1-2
TGCGCCAGCAGCCAAGGACAGGGGGCTCTTGATGGCTACACCTTC
CASSQGQGALDGYTF
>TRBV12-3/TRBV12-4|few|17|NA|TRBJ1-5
TGTGCCAGCAGTTTGGATCGTTTGCTCTATAGCAATCAGCCCCAGCATTTT
CASSLDRLLYSNQPQHF
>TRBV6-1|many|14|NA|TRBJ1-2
TGTGCCAGCAGTGAATCCCGGGGTTGGTATGGCTACACCTTC
CASSESRGWYGYTF
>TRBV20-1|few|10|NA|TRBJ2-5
TGCAGTGCTAGTTTCGGGACCCAGTACTTC
CSASFGTQYF
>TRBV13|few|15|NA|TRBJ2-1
TGTGCCGTACCGGGGGGCAAGAGCTCCTACAATGAGCAGTTCTTC
CAVPGGKSSYNEQFF
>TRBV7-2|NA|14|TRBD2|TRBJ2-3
TGTGCCAGCACCGTACTAGCGGGCACAGATACGCAGTATTTT
CASTVLAGTDTQYF
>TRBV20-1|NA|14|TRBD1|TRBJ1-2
TGCAGTGCGCCCGACAGGGAAGGGGCCTATGGCTACACCTTC
CSAPDREGAYGYTF
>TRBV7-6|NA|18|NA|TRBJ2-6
TGTGCCAGCAGCTCCAGACAGGGCGGGAGCTCTGGGGCCAACGTCCTGACTTTC
CASSSRQGGSSGANVLTF
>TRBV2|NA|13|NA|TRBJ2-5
TGTGCCAAGGCCAGGACAGACCAAGAGACCCAGTACTTC
CAKARTDQETQYF
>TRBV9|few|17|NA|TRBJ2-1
TGTGCCAGCAGCCTCGGACAAGGGGTCGGCTCCTACAATGAGCAGTTCTTC
CASSLGQGVGSYNEQFF
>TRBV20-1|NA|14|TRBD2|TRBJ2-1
TGCGCCCCGAATCGGCGGGGGGGCTACAATGAGCAGTTCTTC
CAPNRRGGYNEQFF
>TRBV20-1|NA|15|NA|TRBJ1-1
TGCAGTGCTAGAGGGGCGCGGACGGTGGGCACTGAAGCTTTCTTT
CSARGARTVGTEAFF